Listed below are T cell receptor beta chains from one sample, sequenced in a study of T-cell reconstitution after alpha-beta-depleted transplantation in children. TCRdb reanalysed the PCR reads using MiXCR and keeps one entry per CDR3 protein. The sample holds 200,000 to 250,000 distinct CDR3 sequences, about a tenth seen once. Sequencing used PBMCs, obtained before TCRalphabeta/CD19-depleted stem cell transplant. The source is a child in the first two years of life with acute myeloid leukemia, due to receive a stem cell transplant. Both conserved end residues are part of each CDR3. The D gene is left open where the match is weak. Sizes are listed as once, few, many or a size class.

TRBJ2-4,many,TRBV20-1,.,TGCAGTTTAGGGGTCGGAAACATTCAGTACTTC,CSLGVGNIQYF
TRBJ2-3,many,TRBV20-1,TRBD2,TGCAGTGCTAGAGCGGGACTAGGGGCGGATACGCAGTATTTT,CSARAGLGADTQYF
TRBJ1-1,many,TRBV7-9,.,TGTGCCAGCAGCTTAAAAAAATCCGAGGGGCCTAACACTGAAGCTTTCTTT,CASSLKKSEGPNTEAFF
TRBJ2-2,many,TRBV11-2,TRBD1,TGTGCCAGCAGCTTTACAGGGGGGAACACCGGGGAGCTGTTTTTT,CASSFTGGNTGELFF
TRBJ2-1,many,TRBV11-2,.,TGTGCCAGCAGCCCCATAGGGGCAGGTAACTACAATGAGCAGTTCTTC,CASSPIGAGNYNEQFF
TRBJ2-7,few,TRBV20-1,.,TGCAGTGCTAGTCTGTGGGGAGACTCCTACGAGCAGTACTTC,CSASLWGDSYEQYF
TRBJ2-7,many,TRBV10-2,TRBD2,TGCGCCAGCAGTGACGGGACTAGCGGGAGTCTCGAGCAGTACTTC,CASSDGTSGSLEQYF
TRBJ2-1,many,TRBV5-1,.,TGCGCCAGCAGCTGGGGTGCGGCCCTCAATGAGCAGTTCTTC,CASSWGAALNEQFF
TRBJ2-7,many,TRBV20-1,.,TGCAGTGTAGGGGACGAGGAGCAGTACTTC,CSVGDEEQYF
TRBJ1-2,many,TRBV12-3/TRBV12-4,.,TGTGCCAGCAGCCCTCCCCTATACACTAACTATGGCTACACCTTC,CASSPPLYTNYGYTF
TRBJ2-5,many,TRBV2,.,TGTGCCAGCAGTGGTTGGGGTGTGGAGACCCAGTACTTC,CASSGWGVETQYF